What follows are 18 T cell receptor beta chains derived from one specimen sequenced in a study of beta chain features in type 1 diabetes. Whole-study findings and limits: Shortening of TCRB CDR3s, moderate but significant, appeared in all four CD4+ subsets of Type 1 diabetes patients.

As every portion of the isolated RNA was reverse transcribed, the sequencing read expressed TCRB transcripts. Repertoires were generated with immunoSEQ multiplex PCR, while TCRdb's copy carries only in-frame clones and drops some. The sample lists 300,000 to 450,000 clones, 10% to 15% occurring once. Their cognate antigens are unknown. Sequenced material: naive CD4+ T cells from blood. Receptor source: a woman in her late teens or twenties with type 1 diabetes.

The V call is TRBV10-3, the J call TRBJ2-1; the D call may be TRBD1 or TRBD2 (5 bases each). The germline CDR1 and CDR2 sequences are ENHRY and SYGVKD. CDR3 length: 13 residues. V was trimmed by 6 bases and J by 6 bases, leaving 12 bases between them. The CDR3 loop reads CAIRERGFNEQFF. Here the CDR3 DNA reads TGTGCCATCAGAGAGAGGGGTTTCAATGAGCAGTTCTTC.

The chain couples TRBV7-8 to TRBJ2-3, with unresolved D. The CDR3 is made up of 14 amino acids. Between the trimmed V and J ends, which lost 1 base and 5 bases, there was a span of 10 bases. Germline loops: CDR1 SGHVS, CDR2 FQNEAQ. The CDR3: CASSLEGVVDTQYF. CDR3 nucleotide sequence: TGTGCCAGCAGCTTAGAAGGAGTAGTAGATACGCAGTATTTT.

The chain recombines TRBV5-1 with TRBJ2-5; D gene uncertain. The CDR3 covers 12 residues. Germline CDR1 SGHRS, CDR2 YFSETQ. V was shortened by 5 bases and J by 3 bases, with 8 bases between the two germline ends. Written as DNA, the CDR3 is TGCGCCAGCAGGTCCGTCGAAGAGACCCAGTACTTC. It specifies CASRSVEETQYF.

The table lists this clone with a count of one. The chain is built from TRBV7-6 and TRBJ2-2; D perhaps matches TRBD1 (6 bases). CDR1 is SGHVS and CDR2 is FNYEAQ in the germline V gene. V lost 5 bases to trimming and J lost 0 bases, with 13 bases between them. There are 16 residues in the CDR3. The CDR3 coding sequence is TGTGCCAGCAGCGCGACCGGGACACCGAACACCGGGGAGCTGTTTTTT. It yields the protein CASSATGTPNTGELFF.

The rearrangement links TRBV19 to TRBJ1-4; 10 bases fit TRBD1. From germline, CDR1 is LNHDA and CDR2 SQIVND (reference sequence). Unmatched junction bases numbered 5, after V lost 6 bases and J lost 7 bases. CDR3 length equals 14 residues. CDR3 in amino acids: CASSRDRGSEKLFF. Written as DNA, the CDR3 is TGTGCCAGTAGCCGGGACAGGGGAAGTGAAAAACTGTTTTTT.

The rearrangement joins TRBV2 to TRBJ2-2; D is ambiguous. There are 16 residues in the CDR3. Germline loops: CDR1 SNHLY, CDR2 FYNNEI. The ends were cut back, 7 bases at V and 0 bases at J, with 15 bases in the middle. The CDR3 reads CASNPHQVANTGELFF. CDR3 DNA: TGTGCCAGCAACCCCCACCAGGTCGCGAACACCGGGGAGCTGTTTTTT. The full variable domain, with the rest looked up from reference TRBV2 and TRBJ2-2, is EPEVTQTPSHQVTQMGQEVILRCVPISNHLYFYWYRQILGQKVEFLVSFYNNEISEKSEIFDDQFSVERPDGSNFTLKIRSTKLEDSAMYFCASNPHQVANTGELFFGEGSRLTVL.

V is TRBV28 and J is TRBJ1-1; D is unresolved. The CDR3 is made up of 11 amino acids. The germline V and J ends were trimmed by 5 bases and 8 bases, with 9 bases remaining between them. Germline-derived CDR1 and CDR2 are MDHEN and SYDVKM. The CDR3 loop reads CASSRRAEAFF. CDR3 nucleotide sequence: TGTGCCAGCAGTCGGCGGGCAGAAGCTTTCTTT.

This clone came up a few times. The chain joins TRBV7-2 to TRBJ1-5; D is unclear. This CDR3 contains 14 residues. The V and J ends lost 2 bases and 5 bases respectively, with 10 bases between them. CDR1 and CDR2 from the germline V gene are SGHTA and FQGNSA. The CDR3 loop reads CASSLWSTDQPQHF. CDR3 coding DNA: TGTGCCAGCAGCTTATGGTCTACTGATCAGCCCCAGCATTTT.

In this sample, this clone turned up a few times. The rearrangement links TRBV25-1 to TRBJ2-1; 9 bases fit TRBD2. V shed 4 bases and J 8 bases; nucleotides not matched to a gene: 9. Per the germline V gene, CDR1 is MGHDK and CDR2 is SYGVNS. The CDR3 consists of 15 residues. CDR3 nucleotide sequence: TGTGCCAGCAGTGGACTGTTTAGCGGGAGCGATGAGCAGTTCTTC. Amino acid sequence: CASSGLFSGSDEQFF.

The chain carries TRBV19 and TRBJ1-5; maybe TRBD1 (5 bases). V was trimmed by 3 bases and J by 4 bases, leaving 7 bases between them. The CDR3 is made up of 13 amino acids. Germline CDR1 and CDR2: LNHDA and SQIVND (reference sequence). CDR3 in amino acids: CASSISGNQPQHF. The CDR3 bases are TGTGCCAGTAGTATCTCAGGGAATCAGCCCCAGCATTTT.

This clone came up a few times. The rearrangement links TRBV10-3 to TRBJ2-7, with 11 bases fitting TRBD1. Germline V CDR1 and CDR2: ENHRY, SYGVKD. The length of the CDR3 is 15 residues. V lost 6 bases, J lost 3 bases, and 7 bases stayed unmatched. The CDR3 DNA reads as TGTGCCATCAGGGCAGAGGGGACAGGGGGCTACGAGCAGTACTTC. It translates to CAIRAEGTGGYEQYF.

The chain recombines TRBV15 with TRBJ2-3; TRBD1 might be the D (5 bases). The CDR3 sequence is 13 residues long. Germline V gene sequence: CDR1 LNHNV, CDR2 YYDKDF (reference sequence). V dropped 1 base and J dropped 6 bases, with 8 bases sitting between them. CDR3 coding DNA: TGTGCCACCAGCAGAGGACGACAGGATACGCAGTATTTT. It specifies CATSRGRQDTQYF.

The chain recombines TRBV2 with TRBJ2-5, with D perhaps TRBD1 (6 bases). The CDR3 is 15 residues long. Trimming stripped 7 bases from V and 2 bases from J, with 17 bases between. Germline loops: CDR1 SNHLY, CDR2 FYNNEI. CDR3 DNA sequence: TGTGCCAGCAATATACAGGGTCTCTTACAAGAGACCCAGTACTTC. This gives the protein CASNIQGLLQETQYF.

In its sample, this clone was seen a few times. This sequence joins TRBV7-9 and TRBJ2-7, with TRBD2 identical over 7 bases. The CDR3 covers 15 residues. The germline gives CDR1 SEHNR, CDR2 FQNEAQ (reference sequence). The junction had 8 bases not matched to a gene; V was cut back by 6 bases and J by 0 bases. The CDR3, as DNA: TGTGCCAGCAGTCCCGCGCGGGGGAGCTCCTACGAGCAGTACTTC. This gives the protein CASSPARGSSYEQYF.

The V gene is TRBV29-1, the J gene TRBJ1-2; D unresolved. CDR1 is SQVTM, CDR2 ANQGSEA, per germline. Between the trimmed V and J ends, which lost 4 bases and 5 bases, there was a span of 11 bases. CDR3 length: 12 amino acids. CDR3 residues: CSVGRGEYGYTF. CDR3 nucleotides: TGCAGCGTTGGTCGGGGTGAATATGGCTACACCTTC.

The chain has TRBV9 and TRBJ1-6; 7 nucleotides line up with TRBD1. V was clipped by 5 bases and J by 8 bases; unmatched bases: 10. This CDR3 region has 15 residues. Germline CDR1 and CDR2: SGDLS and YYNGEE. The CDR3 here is CASSKGQALDSPLHF. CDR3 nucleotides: TGTGCCAGCAGTAAAGGACAGGCATTAGATTCACCCCTCCACTTT.

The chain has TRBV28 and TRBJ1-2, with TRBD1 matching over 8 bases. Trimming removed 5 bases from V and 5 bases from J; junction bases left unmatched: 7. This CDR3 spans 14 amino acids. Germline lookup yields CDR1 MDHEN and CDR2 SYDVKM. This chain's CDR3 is CASSPQGVGYGYTF. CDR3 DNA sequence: TGTGCCAGCAGTCCACAGGGGGTCGGGTATGGCTACACCTTC.

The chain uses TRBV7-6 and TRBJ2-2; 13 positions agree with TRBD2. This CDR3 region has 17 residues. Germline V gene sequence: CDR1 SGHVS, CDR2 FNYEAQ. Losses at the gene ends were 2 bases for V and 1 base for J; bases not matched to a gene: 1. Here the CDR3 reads CASSLRTSGGNTGELFF. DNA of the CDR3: TGTGCCAGCAGCTTACGGACTAGCGGGGGGAACACCGGGGAGCTGTTTTTT.